These 5 T cell receptor beta chains were sequenced from one sample in a study of human T cells and chemical hapten exposure. TCRdb re-called the RACE reads with MiXCR, one entry per CDR3 protein. The data hold about 77,000 distinct CDR3 sequences, with approximately 8.6% observed a single time. Time point described: healthy volunteer bleed at 6 weeks. Before extraction, the whole blood was not fractionated, and total RNA was taken from it. Sequenced: whole blood. These TCRs come from a female donor in good health. Some clones in this sample may be carry-over from other donors' samples.

For this clonotype: One junction end does not reproduce the germline sequence, and a read error may be involved. The CDR3 sequence is CASSLGFGDTQYF. DNA of the CDR3: TGTGCTAGCAGCTTAGGGTTCGGAGATACGCAGTATTTT. The J gene is TRBJ2-3, the V gene TRBV7-7; D remains unclear. This CDR3 spans 13 amino acids. Looked up from germline, CDR1 is SSHAT and CDR2 is FNYEAQ (reference sequence).

This clonotype has at least ten counts. The chain has TRBV7-9 and TRBJ1-2, with D possibly matching TRBD1 (5 bases). V dropped 1 base and J dropped 7 bases, with 13 bases sitting between them. This CDR3 spans 14 amino acids. CDR1 SEHNR and CDR2 FQNEAQ come from the germline V gene (reference sequence). The CDR3 region has the DNA TGTGCCAGCAGCTTAGGTTTCGAAGGGGTTGGCTACACCTTC. It is translated as CASSLGFEGVGYTF.

This clonotype has a count of ten or more. The rearrangement links TRBV20-1 to TRBJ1-6; 7 nucleotides match TRBD1. Trimming removed 1 base from V and 7 bases from J; junction bases left unmatched: 7. The CDR3 is 15 residues long. Germline V gives CDR1 DFQATT, CDR2 SNEGSKA (reference sequence). The CDR3 DNA follows: TGCAGTGCTAGAGGTTTGGACAGGCGGAATTCACCCCTCCACTTT. It codes for CSARGLDRRNSPLHF.

This clonotype was detected many times. The rearrangement uses TRBV3-1 and TRBJ1-4; D perhaps matches TRBD1 (5 bases). The CDR3 has 16 residues. The V gene's germline CDR1 is LGHDT and CDR2 YNNKEL (reference sequence). Trimming removed 0 bases at V and 5 bases at J, with 13 bases between. The DNA for the CDR3 is TGTGCCAGCAGCCAAGATACCCCCGGGGGAAATGAAAAACTGTTTTTT. Encoded protein: CASSQDTPGGNEKLFF.

This chain uses TRBV12-3 or TRBV12-4 with TRBJ1-5; 7 bases are a match to TRBD1. This CDR3 has 16 amino acids. The V gene end was trimmed by 6 bases and the J gene end by 0 bases; junction bases not matched to a gene: 8. In nucleotides, the CDR3 is TGTGCCAGCAGCGCCGGACAGGCAAATAGCAATCAGCCCCAGCATTTT. It yields the protein CASSAGQANSNQPQHF.